The 19 T cell receptor beta chains listed next were all sequenced from one sample in a study of PD-1 blockade in classical Hodgkin lymphoma. Every patient had relapsed following autologous stem cell transplantation, and cohorts differed in brentuximab vedotin exposure. Sequenced by immunoSEQ multiplex PCR; TCRdb stores in-frame clones only, minus some. The table records some 100,000 clones, 80% to 95% of them present only once. This specimen consisted of peripheral blood mononuclear cells (PBMCs), obtained at baseline. Source of these receptors: a human donor with classical Hodgkin lymphoma.

The chain uses TRBV28 and TRBJ1-1; 8 bases match TRBD1. This CDR3 is built from 16 residues. V lost 6 bases and J lost 1; bases outside the gene matches: 10. Looked up from germline, CDR1 is MDHEN and CDR2 is SYDVKM. This chain's CDR3 is CASRHDRGAGNTEAFF. The CDR3 DNA reads TGTGCCAGCAGACACGACAGGGGCGCCGGGAACACTGAAGCTTTCTTT.

The CDR3 reads CASSLVLAGVTGELFF. The CDR3 coding sequence is TGTGCCAGCAGCTTAGTACTAGCGGGAGTCACCGGGGAGCTGTTTTTT. The J gene is TRBJ2-2, the V gene TRBV11-2; 11 bases are a match to TRBD2. Germline V gene lookup returns CDR1 SGHAT and CDR2 FQNNGV. This CDR3 is built from 16 residues. The trim removed 1 base at V and 4 bases at J, leaving 2 bases unmatched.

This sequence joins TRBV5-1 and TRBJ1-4, with a tentative D call TRBD1 (6 bases). Germline CDR1 is SGHRS and CDR2 is YFSETQ. The CDR3 is 14 amino acids. Trimming cost V 5 bases and J 7 bases, with 15 bases left between them. The CDR3 sequence: CASRPAGAGEKLFF. CDR3 in DNA: TGCGCCAGCAGGCCGGCGGGGGCTGGTGAAAAACTGTTTTTT. Combining the CDR3 with reference TRBV5-1 and TRBJ1-4 gives the whole variable domain KAGVTQTPRYLIKTRGQQVTLSCSPISGHRSVSWYQQTPGQGLQFLFEYFSETQRNKGNFPGRFSGRQFSNSRSEMNVSTLELGDSALYLCASRPAGAGEKLFFGSGTQLSVL.

The gene calls are TRBV6-1 and TRBJ2-5; 7 nucleotides line up with TRBD2. Trimming at V came to 6 bases and at J to 5 bases, leaving 6 bases not matched to a gene. The CDR3 sequence is 13 residues long. From germline, CDR1 is MNHNS and CDR2 SASEGT. CDR3 coding DNA: TGTGCCAGCAGGAGGGCGGGAGACGAGACCCAGTACTTC. Translated: CASRRAGDETQYF.

The chain recombines TRBV4-1 with TRBJ2-7; 12 nucleotides align to TRBD2. The CDR3 loop spans 16 amino acids. From germline, CDR1 is MGHRA and CDR2 YSYEKL. The V gene end was trimmed by 4 bases and the J gene end by 4 bases; junction bases not matched to a gene: 8. CDR3 sequence (DNA): TGCGCCAGCAGCCCCATCTGGACTAGCGGGGCTTACGAGCAGTACTTC. Its translation is CASSPIWTSGAYEQYF.

The table lists this clone with a count of one. The chain links TRBV14 to TRBJ2-5; D unclear. Germline V CDR1 and CDR2: SGHDN, FVKESK. Trimming removed 8 bases from V and 4 bases from J, with 8 bases in between. The CDR3 has 11 residues. The CDR3 bases are TGTGCCAGCGGTCTGGGAGAGACCCAGTACTTC. As protein: CASGLGETQYF.

CDR3 bases: TGCAGCGTTGTGGGGACTAGCGGGAGAACCTCCTACAATGAGCAGTTCTTC. Its protein is CSVVGTSGRTSYNEQFF. The gene calls are TRBV29-1 and TRBJ2-1, with 14 bases matching TRBD2. This CDR3 comprises 17 residues. V was clipped by 4 bases and J by 0 bases; unmatched bases: 5. Germline V gives CDR1 SQVTM, CDR2 ANQGSEA.

The V gene is TRBV7-9, the J gene TRBJ2-3, with 8 bases lining up with TRBD2. Germline V gene sequence: CDR1 SEHNR, CDR2 FQNEAQ (reference sequence). The CDR3 spans 15 residues. After removal of 1 base from V and 6 bases from J, the junction contained 6 bases not matched to a gene. The CDR3: CASSLELAGIDTQYF. Written as DNA, the CDR3 is TGTGCCAGCAGCTTAGAGTTAGCGGGAATTGATACGCAGTATTTT.

The chain recombines TRBV29-1 with TRBJ2-1, with D tentatively TRBD1 (7 bases). Germline CDR1 is SQVTM and CDR2 is ANQGSEA. The CDR3 has 18 residues. The V end was cut by 4 bases, the J end by 8 bases, with 30 bases between. In DNA form, the CDR3 reads TGCAGCGTTGGTCAGCAGGGGGGTGGCGGAAGAGGGATGGATGAGCAGTTCTTC. Its protein product is CSVGQQGGGGRGMDEQFF.

V usage is TRBV19 and J usage is TRBJ1-4; no clear D. Trimming took 2 bases from V and 2 from J, leaving 15 bases between them. CDR3 length equals 17 residues. In germline, CDR1 is LNHDA, CDR2 SQIVND (reference sequence). The CDR3 nucleotides read TGTGCCAGTAGTATAACGGTCAGACTTCCGACTAATGAAAAACTGTTTTTT. Its protein product is CASSITVRLPTNEKLFF.

The chain carries TRBV5-6 and TRBJ2-1; TRBD1 aligns across 7 bases. This CDR3 spans 12 amino acids. CDR1 is SGHDT and CDR2 is YYEEEE in the germline V gene. Trimming cost V 4 bases and J 6 bases; bases outside gene matches: 1. CDR3 sequence reads: CASSPGGNEQFF. In nucleotides, the CDR3 is TGTGCCAGCAGCCCAGGGGGCAATGAGCAGTTCTTC.

The chain uses TRBV29-1 and TRBJ2-1; TRBD2 agrees at 11 bases. Losses at the gene ends were 4 bases for V and 10 bases for J; bases not matched to a gene: 9. The V gene's germline CDR1 is SQVTM and CDR2 ANQGSEA. The CDR3 contains 14 residues. DNA of the CDR3: TGCAGCGTTGGAGTCCTAGCGGGAGGTTGGGAGCAGTTCTTC. Amino acids: CSVGVLAGGWEQFF.

In this sample, this clone turned up once. This chain connects TRBV4-2 to TRBJ2-7, with TRBD2 matching over 12 bases. Germline CDR1 is LGHNA and CDR2 is YNFKEQ. V lost 4 bases and J lost 6; bases outside the gene matches: 10. The CDR3 is 16 amino acids. DNA for the CDR3: TGTGCCAGCAGCCCTGGACTAGCGGGAACCATACTCGAGCAGTACTTC. This gives the protein CASSPGLAGTILEQYF.

The CDR3 reads CASSLGGKPGTSGVNTGELFF. DNA of the CDR3: TGTGCCAGCAGTTTGGGGGGAAAACCCGGGACTAGCGGGGTAAACACCGGGGAGCTGTTTTTT. The chain is built from TRBV28 and TRBJ2-2, with 13 nucleotides matching TRBD2. The CDR3 extends over 21 amino acids. Germline lookup yields CDR1 MDHEN and CDR2 SYDVKM. The V gene end was trimmed by 3 bases and the J gene end by 2 bases; junction bases not matched to a gene: 15. The variable domain in full, with the rest retrieved from reference TRBV28 and TRBJ2-2, is DVKVTQSSRYLVKRTGEKVFLECVQDMDHENMFWYRQDPGLGLRLIYFSYDVKMKEKGDIPEGYSVSREKKERFSLILESASTNQTSMYLCASSLGGKPGTSGVNTGELFFGEGSRLTVL.

The chain recombines TRBV27 with TRBJ2-7; weak D call: TRBD1 (7 bases). The CDR3 is made up of 17 amino acids. In germline, CDR1 is MNHEY, CDR2 SMNVEV (reference sequence). V gave up 2 bases and J gave up 3 bases, with 20 bases separating them. The CDR3 DNA reads TGTGCCAGCAGTTTAGGAGGGGGGACAGTCCCAAACTACGAGCAGTACTTC. It codes for CASSLGGGTVPNYEQYF.

The V call is TRBV28, the J call TRBJ1-2; weak D call: TRBD1 (5 bases). The ends were cut back, 8 bases at V and 5 bases at J, with 18 bases in the middle. Germline V gene data show CDR1 as MDHEN and CDR2 as SYDVKM. The CDR3 is made up of 14 amino acids. CDR3 residues: CASDGADKIYGYTF. The CDR3 coding sequence is TGTGCCAGCGACGGGGCCGACAAGATTTATGGCTACACCTTC.

This clone occurred once. V is TRBV11-2 and J is TRBJ2-6, with a weak D call TRBD1 (6 bases). Trimming left V 1 base short and J 2 bases short, with 6 bases between. The CDR3 is 15 residues long. Germline lookup yields CDR1 SGHAT and CDR2 FQNNGV. The CDR3 sequence: CASSLGGPGANVLTF. CDR3 sequence (DNA): TGTGCCAGCAGCTTAGGGGGGCCTGGGGCCAACGTCCTGACTTTC.

This clone is a singleton in its sample. This chain links TRBV30 with TRBJ1-5; TRBD1 might be the D (6 bases). Between the trimmed V and J ends, which lost 2 bases and 2 bases, there was a span of 28 bases. The germline gives CDR1 GTSNPN, CDR2 SVGIG (reference sequence). The CDR3 totals 20 residues. The CDR3 loop reads CAWSIKPGLPGAYRNQPQHF. The CDR3 nucleotides read TGTGCCTGGAGTATAAAACCGGGACTCCCAGGGGCTTATCGCAATCAGCCCCAGCATTTT.

The rearrangement joins TRBV7-9 to TRBJ2-7, with TRBD1 identical over 10 bases. Looked up from germline, CDR1 is SEHNR and CDR2 is FQNEAQ (reference sequence). The CDR3 is made up of 15 amino acids. V shed 4 bases and J 5 bases; nucleotides not matched to a gene: 8. CDR3 loop: CASSYIRTGGNEQYF. CDR3 sequence (DNA): TGTGCCAGCAGCTATATCCGGACAGGGGGTAACGAGCAGTACTTC.